These 2 T cell receptor beta chains share one sample of origin, sequenced in a study of response to subunit inactivated influenza vaccine. MiXCR, run by TCRdb on the RT-PCR reads, gives a single entry per CDR3 protein. The table shows under 800,000 distinct CDR3 sequences, with approximately 15% occurring only once. Sequencing used PBMCs from blood, obtained approximately 15 days before vaccination. All receptors come from a man aged 45 to 65 who received an inactivated influenza vaccine.

This clonotype was detected a few times. This chain connects TRBV6-4 to TRBJ2-1; perhaps D is TRBD1 or TRBD2 (6 bases each). Between the trimmed V and J ends, which lost 10 bases and 0 bases, there was a span of 37 bases. CDR1 is MRHNA and CDR2 is SNTAGT in the germline V gene. CDR3 length: 22 amino acids. DNA of the CDR3: TGTGCCACTATCAATTCCCCCCCCCGACCCGGGGGCCTGAGGCACTCCTACAATGAGCAGTTCTTC. Protein sequence: CATINSPPRPGGLRHSYNEQFF.

The chain employs TRBV15 and TRBJ2-7; D call uncertain. The germline V and J ends were trimmed by 5 bases and 0 bases, with 14 bases remaining between them. Germline CDR1 and CDR2: LNHNV and YYDKDF (reference sequence). The CDR3 contains 15 residues. CDR3 in amino acids: CATSSLEAASYEQYF. In nucleotides, the CDR3 is TGTGCCACCAGCTCCCTCGAGGCGGCCTCCTACGAGCAGTACTTC.